This T cell receptor beta chain appears in the sequencing data of a study of cytotoxic CD8 clonotypes in ibrutinib-treated CLL. Looking at the study overall: Of the patients, about a dozen were relapsed/refractory, about 15 treatment-naive and 17 to 18 IGHV unmutated. Once patients had received a median 12 months of treatment, range 6 to 36, response samples were obtained.

CDR1 and CDR2 (germline): MNHEY, SVGAGI. The V and J ends lost 8 bases and 0 bases respectively, with 5 bases between them. There are 12 residues in the CDR3. TCRdb keeps only in-frame clones here, not all; method: immunoSEQ multiplex PCR. The table shows fewer than 400,000 clones, with approximately 67% occurring only once. The chain combines TRBV6-5 with TRBJ2-1; D gene ambiguous. Specimen: PBMCs, collected after 36 months of ibrutinib treatment. The TCR sequence derives from a human donor with chronic lymphocytic leukemia. CDR3 in amino acids: CASLSSYNEQFF. CDR3 DNA sequence: TGTGCCAGCCTGAGCTCCTACAATGAGCAGTTCTTC.